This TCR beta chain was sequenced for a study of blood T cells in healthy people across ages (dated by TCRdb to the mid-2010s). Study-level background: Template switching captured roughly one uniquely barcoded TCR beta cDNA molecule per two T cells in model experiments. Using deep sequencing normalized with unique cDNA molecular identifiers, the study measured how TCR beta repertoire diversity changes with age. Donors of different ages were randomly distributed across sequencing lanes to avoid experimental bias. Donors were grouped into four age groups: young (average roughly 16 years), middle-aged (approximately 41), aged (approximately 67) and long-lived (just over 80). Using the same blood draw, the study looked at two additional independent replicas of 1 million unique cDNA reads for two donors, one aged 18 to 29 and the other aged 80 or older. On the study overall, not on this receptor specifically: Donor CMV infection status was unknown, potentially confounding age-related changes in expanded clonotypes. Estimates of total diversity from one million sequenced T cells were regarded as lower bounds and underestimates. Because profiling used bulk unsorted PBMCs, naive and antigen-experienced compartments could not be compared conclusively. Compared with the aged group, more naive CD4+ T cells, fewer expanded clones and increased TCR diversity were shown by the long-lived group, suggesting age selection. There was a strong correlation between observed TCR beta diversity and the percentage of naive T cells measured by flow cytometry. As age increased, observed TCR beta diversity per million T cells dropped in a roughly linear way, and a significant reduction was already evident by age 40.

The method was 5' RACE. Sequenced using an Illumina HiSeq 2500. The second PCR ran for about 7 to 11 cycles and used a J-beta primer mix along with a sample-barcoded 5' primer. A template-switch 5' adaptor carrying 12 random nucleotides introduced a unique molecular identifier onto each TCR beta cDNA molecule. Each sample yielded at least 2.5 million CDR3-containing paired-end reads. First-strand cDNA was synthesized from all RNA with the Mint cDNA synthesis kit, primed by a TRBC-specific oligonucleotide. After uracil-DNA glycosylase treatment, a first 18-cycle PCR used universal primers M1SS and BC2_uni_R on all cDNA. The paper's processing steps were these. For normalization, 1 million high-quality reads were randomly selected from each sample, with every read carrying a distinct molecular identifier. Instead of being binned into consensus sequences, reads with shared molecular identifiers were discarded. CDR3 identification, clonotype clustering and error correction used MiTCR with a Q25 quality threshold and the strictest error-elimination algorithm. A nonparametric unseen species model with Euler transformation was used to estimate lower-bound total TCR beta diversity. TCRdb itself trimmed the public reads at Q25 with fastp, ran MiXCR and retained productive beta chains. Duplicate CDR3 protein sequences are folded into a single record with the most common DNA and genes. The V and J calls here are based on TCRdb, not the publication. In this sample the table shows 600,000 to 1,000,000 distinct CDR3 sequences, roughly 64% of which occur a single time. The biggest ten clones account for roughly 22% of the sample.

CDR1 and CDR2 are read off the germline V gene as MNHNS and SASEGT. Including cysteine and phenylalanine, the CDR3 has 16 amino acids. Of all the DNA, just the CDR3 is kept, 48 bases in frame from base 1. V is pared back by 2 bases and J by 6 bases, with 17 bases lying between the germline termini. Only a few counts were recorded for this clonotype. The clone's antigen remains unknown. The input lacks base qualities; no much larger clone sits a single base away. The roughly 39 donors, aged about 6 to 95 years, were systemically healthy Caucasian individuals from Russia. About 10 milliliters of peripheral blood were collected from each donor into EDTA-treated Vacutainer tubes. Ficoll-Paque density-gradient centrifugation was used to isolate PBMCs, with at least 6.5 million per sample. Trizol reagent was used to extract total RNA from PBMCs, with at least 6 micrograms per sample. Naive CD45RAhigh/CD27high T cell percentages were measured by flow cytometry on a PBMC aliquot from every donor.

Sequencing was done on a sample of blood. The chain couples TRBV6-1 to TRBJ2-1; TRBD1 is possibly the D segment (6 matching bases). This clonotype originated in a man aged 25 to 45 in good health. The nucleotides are TGTGCCAGCAGTGAATTGGACCGGACAGCTACCAATGAGCAGTTCTTC. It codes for CASSELDRTATNEQFF.